A single T cell receptor (beta chain) is shown here with its context. Germline CDR1 and CDR2: SGHNT and YYREEE (reference sequence). V lost 0 bases and J lost 0, with 4 bases in between. This CDR3 comprises 14 residues. This table comes from immunoSEQ multiplex PCR, and its TCRdb copy is limited to in-frame clones, with some not included. The table has fewer than 350,000 clones, approximately 91% seen once; the top ten hold 9% to 9.5%. This sample was included in a study of blood T cell repertoires in COVID-19. Study-wide background: COVID-19 samples collected from the United States, Italy and Spain covered acute and convalescent phases.

V is TRBV5-4 and J is TRBJ2-4; no clear D gene. Sample: peripheral blood. The receptor comes from a man aged 18 to 35 with active or convalescent COVID-19. CDR3 sequence (DNA): TGTGCCAGCAGCTTGGGAGAAGCCAAAAACATTCAGTACTTC. Its protein is CASSLGEAKNIQYF.